This T cell receptor (beta chain) is from a study of Ad26.COV2.S vaccination and SARS-CoV-2 variants. Study-level information: Ad26.COV2.S shots went into the muscle once or twice, 56 days apart.

This CDR3 spans 13 amino acids. Between the trimmed V and J ends, which lost 7 bases and 5 bases, there was a span of 14 bases. The germline V gene has CDR1 SNHLY and CDR2 FYNNEI. Treatment given: 19 received Ad26.COV2.S at low or high dose, single or two shots; five or six received placebo; per-sample allocation not given. The investigators took samples on day 63 after the first vaccine or placebo injection. Assay used: immunoSEQ multiplex PCR; TCRdb lists only in-frame clones, some missing. Seen here are over 300,000 clones, 83% observed once, and the top ten hold approximately 7.8%. The receptor was isolated from a person aged 18-65 years who received the Ad26.COV2.S COVID-19 vaccine or a placebo. Sequencing was performed on peripheral blood, taken in a trial of Ad26.COV2.S vaccine versus placebo. V gene TRBV2 combines with J gene TRBJ2-5; D might be TRBD1 (6 bases). The CDR3 here is CASKGAGVETQYF. Here the CDR3 DNA reads TGTGCCAGCAAGGGAGCAGGGGTCGAGACCCAGTACTTC.